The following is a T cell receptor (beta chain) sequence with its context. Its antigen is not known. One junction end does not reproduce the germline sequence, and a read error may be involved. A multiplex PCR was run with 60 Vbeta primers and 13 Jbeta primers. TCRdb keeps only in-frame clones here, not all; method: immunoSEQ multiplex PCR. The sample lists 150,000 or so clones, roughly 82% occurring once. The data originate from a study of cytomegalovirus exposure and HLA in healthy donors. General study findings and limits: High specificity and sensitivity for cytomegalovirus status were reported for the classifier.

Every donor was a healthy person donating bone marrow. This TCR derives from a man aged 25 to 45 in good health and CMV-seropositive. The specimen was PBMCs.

CDR3 sequence reads: CSVKETSGRNTGELFF. CDR3 coding DNA: TGCAGCGTTAAAGAGACTAGCGGGAGGAACACCGGGGAGCTGTTTTTT. The chain couples TRBV29-1 to TRBJ2-2; 12 nucleotides align to TRBD2. Germline lookup yields CDR1 SQVTM and CDR2 ANQGSEA. This CDR3 is built from 16 residues.